This TCR beta chain was identified in a study of Graves' ophthalmopathy and Graves' hyperthyroidism. This clonotype was counted at least ten times. Amplification of TCR beta CDR3 regions used RNA transcripts. First-round RT-PCR relied on HTBI primers, and a second-round multiplex PCR came next. TCRdb ran MiXCR on the multiplex PCR reads and lists one entry per CDR3 protein. Of around 1,000,000 distinct CDR3 sequences listed, about 35% are singletons. The CDR3 runs 15 residues. The V end lost 1 base, the J end lost 7 bases, and 11 bases lay between the germline ends. CDR1 is MGHRA, CDR2 YSYEKL, per germline.

This sequence joins TRBV4-1 and TRBJ1-6; D is possibly TRBD1 (5 bases). The source is an adult man with Graves' hyperthyroidism. The sequenced material came from peripheral blood or thyroid tissue (not recorded which). CDR3 loop: CASSQVGRDNSPLHF. The CDR3 DNA sequence: TGCGCCAGCAGCCAAGTTGGGAGGGACAATTCACCCCTCCACTTT.